The 26 T cell receptor beta chains listed next were all sequenced from one sample in a study of post-analysis software for immune sequencing data. The study's findings and limits: A handful of TRBV segments appeared more often in patients than in controls, and TRBV5-6, TRBV5-1 and TRBV20-1 were among these.

For these TCRs, the target antigens are not known. Incorporated into the TCR beta cDNA libraries were unique molecular identifiers, which served to reduce PCR and sequencing biases. TCRdb re-derived calls from the PCR reads in MiXCR, one entry per CDR3 protein. The table includes about 180,000 distinct CDR3 sequences, roughly 31% detected once. The sequenced material came from blood. The source is a girl between 10 and 17 years old with multiple sclerosis.

This clonotype has more than one count but fewer than ten. The chain joins TRBV3-1 to TRBJ1-4; D not resolved. V lost 4 bases to trimming and J lost 7 bases, with 13 bases between them. The germline V gene encodes CDR1 LGHDT and CDR2 YNNKEL (reference sequence). This CDR3 is 14 amino acids long. In nucleotides, the CDR3 is TGTGCCAGCAGCCTCCCGGGAGAAACTGAAAAACTGTTTTTT. This gives the protein CASSLPGETEKLFF.

About this clonotype itself: The missing conserved phenylalanine or tryptophan at the end of this CDR3 makes a read error likely. This chain's CDR3 is CAISEGNTGELFL. DNA of the CDR3: TGTGCCATCAGTGAGGGGAACACCGGGGAGCTGTTTTTG. The rearrangement links TRBV10-3 to TRBJ2-2; no definite D call. The CDR3 covers 13 residues. The germline V gene has CDR1 ENHRY and CDR2 SYGVKD. Trimming shortened V by 2 bases and J by 1 base, and 2 bases separated the two germline ends.

J is TRBJ2-1 and V is TRBV5-1, with TRBD2 as a possible D gene (6 bases). The V and J ends lost 7 bases and 8 bases respectively, with 16 bases between them. Germline V lookup: CDR1 SGHRS, CDR2 YFSETQ. The CDR3 length is 13 residues. CDR3 amino acids: CASRGLTYHEQFF. The DNA for the CDR3 is TGCGCCAGCCGGGGACTCACGTACCATGAGCAGTTCTTC.

There are many counts of this clonotype. CDR3 DNA: TGCGCCAGCAGCTTTGATGCGGATACGCAGTATTTT. Its translation: CASSFDADTQYF. The gene calls are TRBV5-1 and TRBJ2-3; D unresolved. The CDR3 runs 12 residues. V dropped 2 bases and J dropped 6 bases, with 7 bases sitting between them. Germline V gene data show CDR1 as SGHRS and CDR2 as YFSETQ.

This clonotype was detected a few times. V and J are TRBV7-2 and TRBJ1-1; D unresolved. V lost 3 bases to trimming and J lost 1 base, with 6 bases between them. This CDR3 region has 13 residues. Germline loops: CDR1 SGHTA, CDR2 FQGNSA. The CDR3 reads CASSFGENTEAFF. The CDR3 coding sequence is TGTGCCAGCAGCTTCGGGGAGAACACTGAAGCTTTCTTT.

About this clonotype itself: This clone may be a read error of a much larger clone one base away. This chain joins TRBV20-1 and TRBJ1-2, with no clear D. CDR3 size: 13 residues. The germline V gene encodes CDR1 DFQATT and CDR2 SNEGSKA (reference sequence). CDR3 DNA: TGCGGTGCTAGCGGCCCGGGCCCTAGTGGCTACACCTTC. It codes for CGASGPGPSGYTF.

The sample holds a few counts of this clonotype. V and J are TRBV15 and TRBJ1-1; no firm D call. Germline-derived CDR1 and CDR2 are LNHNV and YYDKDF (reference sequence). CDR3 length: 17 residues. V gave up 0 bases and J gave up 1 base, with 15 bases separating them. This chain's CDR3 is CATSRDRLRVGNTEAFF. The CDR3 DNA reads as TGTGCCACCAGCAGAGATCGGTTGAGGGTTGGGAACACTGAAGCTTTCTTT.

This clonotype was detected many times. This rearrangement joins TRBV11-2 to TRBJ2-7; 9 bases are a match to TRBD1. This CDR3 spans 15 amino acids. V shed 2 bases, J shed 6 bases, and the junction held 8 bases outside the gene matches. Per germline, CDR1 SGHAT and CDR2 FQNNGV. The chain's CDR3 is CASSLTGQGVPEQYF. CDR3 DNA sequence: TGTGCCAGCAGCTTAACGGGACAGGGAGTCCCCGAGCAGTACTTC.

This clonotype has a handful of counts. The genes are TRBV11-3 and TRBJ2-1; D is uncertain. Trimming pared 5 bases from V and 6 bases from J, leaving 8 bases between. The V gene's germline CDR1 is SGHNT and CDR2 YENEEA. This CDR3 has 12 residues. The CDR3 reads CASSPDGNEQFF. In nucleotides, the CDR3 is TGTGCCAGCAGCCCGGACGGCAATGAGCAGTTCTTC.

There are many counts of this clonotype. The chain carries TRBV20-1 and TRBJ1-1; tentatively, D is TRBD1 (6 bases). V dropped 0 bases and J dropped 5 bases, with 13 bases sitting between them. CDR3 size: 14 residues. Germline CDR1 DFQATT, CDR2 SNEGSKA (reference sequence). The CDR3 bases are TGCAGTGCTAGAGATCAGGGGCGGGGTACTGAAGCTTTCTTT. Residues: CSARDQGRGTEAFF.

This clonotype was seen only once. This chain joins TRBV5-1 and TRBJ2-5; D could derive from TRBD1 or TRBD2 (6 bases each). Germline V CDR1 and CDR2: SGHRS, YFSETQ. V was cut by 2 bases and J by 11 bases, with 19 bases left in between. The CDR3 consists of 14 residues. CDR3 in amino acids: CASSFGGSYNEQYF. In DNA, the CDR3 is TGCGCCAGCAGCTTCGGGGGCTCCTACAATGAGCAGTACTTC.

V and J are TRBV6-5 and TRBJ2-2; the D is unclear. Trimming removed 2 bases at V and 8 bases at J, with 9 bases between. Germline V CDR1 and CDR2: MNHEY, SVGAGI. This CDR3 is 13 amino acids long. The CDR3 loop reads CASSYVDRGELFF. The CDR3 DNA reads as TGTGCCAGCAGTTACGTGGACCGGGGGGAGCTGTTTTTT.

This clonotype has a handful of counts. This chain joins TRBV12-3 or TRBV12-4 and TRBJ2-5, with 7 bases fitting TRBD1. V gave up 7 bases and J gave up 4 bases; unmatched junction bases: 9. This CDR3 has 14 amino acids. The CDR3 loop is CASISTGQGETQYF. For the CDR3, the DNA is TGTGCCAGCATCTCGACAGGGCAGGGAGAGACCCAGTACTTC.

This clonotype was observed a few times. The rearrangement links TRBV12-3 or TRBV12-4 to TRBJ2-5; D possibly corresponds to TRBD2 (6 bases). V gave up 6 bases and J gave up 1 base, with 12 bases separating them. This CDR3 contains 14 residues. Here the CDR3 DNA reads TGTGCCAGCAGCCTCCCCGGGGGCCAAGAGACCCAGTACTTC. It encodes CASSLPGGQETQYF.

The J gene is TRBJ1-6, the V gene TRBV20-1; D might be TRBD1 (6 bases). The CDR3 extends over 14 amino acids. Between the trimmed V and J ends, which lost 3 bases and 10 bases, there was a span of 16 bases. Germline V lookup: CDR1 DFQATT, CDR2 SNEGSKA (reference sequence). The DNA for the CDR3 is TGCAGTGCTAGGCTCCCTAACAGGGACTCACCCCTCCACTTT. The encoded protein is CSARLPNRDSPLHF.

This clonotype has at least ten counts. The V gene is TRBV4-2, the J gene TRBJ2-3; TRBD2 matches at 8 bases. V lost 0 bases, J lost 2 bases, and 7 bases stayed unmatched. Per the germline V gene, CDR1 is LGHNA and CDR2 is YNFKEQ. The CDR3 runs 17 residues. CDR3: CASSQDLAGGTTDTQYF. The CDR3 DNA is TGTGCCAGCAGCCAAGACTTGGCGGGAGGCACCACAGATACGCAGTATTTT.

In its sample, this clonotype was seen a few times. The chain employs TRBV12-3 or TRBV12-4 and TRBJ2-3, with D possibly being TRBD1 (5 bases). CDR3 size: 15 residues. V was cut by 1 base and J by 2 bases, with 10 bases left in between. CDR3 protein: CASSLEGPATDTQYF. The CDR3 nucleotides read TGTGCCAGCAGTTTAGAGGGGCCAGCCACAGATACGCAGTATTTT.

This clonotype was picked up many times. The rearrangement joins TRBV5-1 to TRBJ2-5; D unresolved. Germline V lookup: CDR1 SGHRS, CDR2 YFSETQ. The V end was cut by 4 bases, the J end by 5 bases, with 12 bases between. The CDR3 consists of 13 residues. CDR3 coding DNA: TGCGCCAGCAGCCAACCACCAGCCGAGACCCAGTACTTC. It codes for CASSQPPAETQYF. The full variable domain, rest sourced from reference TRBV5-1 and TRBJ2-5, is KAGVTQTPRYLIKTRGQQVTLSCSPISGHRSVSWYQQTPGQGLQFLFEYFSETQRNKGNFPGRFSGRQFSNSRSEMNVSTLELGDSALYLCASSQPPAETQYFGPGTRLLVL.

This clonotype has ten or more counts. V gene TRBV20-1 combines with J gene TRBJ1-2, with 7 bases aligning to TRBD1. The germline V gene encodes CDR1 DFQATT and CDR2 SNEGSKA (reference sequence). After removal of 0 bases from V and 4 bases from J, the junction contained 5 bases not matched to a gene. The CDR3 covers 14 residues. The CDR3 nucleotides are TGCAGTGCTAGAGATGGAGGGGGCATCTATGGCTACACCTTC. Its protein is CSARDGGGIYGYTF.

This chain links TRBV5-1 with TRBJ2-3; TRBD2 matches 8 bases. V was clipped by 7 bases and J by 1 base; unmatched bases: 2. The germline CDR1 and CDR2 sequences are SGHRS and YFSETQ. The CDR3 is made up of 13 amino acids. The CDR3 protein is CASFSGGTDTQYF. In DNA form, the CDR3 reads TGCGCCAGCTTTAGCGGGGGCACAGATACGCAGTATTTT.

There are a few counts of this clonotype. This chain joins TRBV20-1 and TRBJ1-4, with D possibly being TRBD1 (5 bases). Trimming pared 0 bases from V and 6 bases from J, leaving 14 bases between. The CDR3 is 15 amino acids. Germline CDR1 is DFQATT and CDR2 is SNEGSKA (reference sequence). CDR3 DNA: TGCAGTGCTAGAGATTTGCCGAGGGGCCATGAAAAACTGTTTTTT. It codes for CSARDLPRGHEKLFF.

This clonotype was counted between two and nine times. The gene calls are TRBV12-3 or TRBV12-4 and TRBJ1-1; D is unresolved. The CDR3 spans 14 residues. Trimming pared 1 base from V and 5 bases from J, leaving 11 bases between. The CDR3 DNA reads TGTGCCAGCAGTTTAGTAGGGTCAGGAACTGAAGCTTTCTTT. It encodes CASSLVGSGTEAFF.

A word on this clonotype: A read error may be the cause here, since a much bigger clone is one base away. V and J are TRBV10-1 and TRBJ2-4; either TRBD1 or TRBD2 may fit D (5 bases each). Germline CDR1 WNHNN, CDR2 SYGVQD (reference sequence). The CDR3 is 12 amino acids. The DNA for the CDR3 is TGCGCCGGCAGTGAGGGACGCGGCATTCAGTACTTC. Protein product: CAGSEGRGIQYF.

In DNA form, the CDR3 reads TGTGCCAGCAAACCCAGACAGGTCGAGTCCCGAGGAGATACGCAGTATTTT. It is translated as CASKPRQVESRGDTQYF. The gene calls are TRBV12-3 or TRBV12-4 and TRBJ2-3; a possible D gene is TRBD1 (6 bases). Trimming shortened V by 7 bases and J by 5 bases, and 25 bases separated the two germline ends. This CDR3 is 17 amino acids long.

In its sample, this clonotype was seen a few times. This rearrangement joins TRBV7-9 to TRBJ2-7; 14 nucleotides match TRBD2. V shed 5 bases and J 2 bases; nucleotides not matched to a gene: 8. Germline CDR1 reads SEHNR; CDR2 reads FQNEAQ (reference sequence). The CDR3 is 17 residues long. The CDR3 reads CASSPKGLAGDPYEQYF. DNA for the CDR3: TGTGCCAGCAGCCCAAAGGGACTAGCGGGAGATCCCTACGAGCAGTACTTC.

The rearrangement links TRBV12-3 or TRBV12-4 to TRBJ1-2; no firm D call. V dropped 5 bases and J dropped 7 bases, with 20 bases sitting between them. There are 15 residues in the CDR3. The CDR3 DNA sequence: TGTGCCAGCAGTGCTACGGACTTAGGCTGTGGTGGCTACACCTTC. It yields the protein CASSATDLGCGGYTF.